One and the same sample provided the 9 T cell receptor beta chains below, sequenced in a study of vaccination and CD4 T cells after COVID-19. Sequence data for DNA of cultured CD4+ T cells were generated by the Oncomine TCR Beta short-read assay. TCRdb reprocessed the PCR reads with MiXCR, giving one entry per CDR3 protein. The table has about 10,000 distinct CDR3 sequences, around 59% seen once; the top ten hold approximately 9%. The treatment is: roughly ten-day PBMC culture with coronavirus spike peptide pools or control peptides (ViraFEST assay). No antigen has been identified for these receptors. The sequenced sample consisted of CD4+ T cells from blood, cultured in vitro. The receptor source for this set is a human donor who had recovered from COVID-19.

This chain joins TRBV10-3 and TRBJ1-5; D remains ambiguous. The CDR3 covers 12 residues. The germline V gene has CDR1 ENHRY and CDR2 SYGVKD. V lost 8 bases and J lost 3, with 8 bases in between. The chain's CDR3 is CAIGQNNQPQHF. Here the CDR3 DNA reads TGTGCCATCGGGCAGAACAATCAGCCCCAGCATTTT.

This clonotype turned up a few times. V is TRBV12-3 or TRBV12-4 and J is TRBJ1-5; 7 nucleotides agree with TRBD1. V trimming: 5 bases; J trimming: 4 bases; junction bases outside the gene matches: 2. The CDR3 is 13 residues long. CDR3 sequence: CASSVQGNQPQHF. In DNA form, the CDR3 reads TGTGCCAGCAGTGTACAGGGGAATCAGCCCCAGCATTTT.

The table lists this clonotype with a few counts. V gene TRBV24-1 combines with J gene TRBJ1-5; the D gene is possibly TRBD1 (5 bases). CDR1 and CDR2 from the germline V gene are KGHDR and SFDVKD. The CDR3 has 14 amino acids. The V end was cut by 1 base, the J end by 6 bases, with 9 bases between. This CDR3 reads CATSDFGGGQPQHF. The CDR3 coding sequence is TGTGCCACCAGTGATTTCGGGGGGGGTCAGCCCCAGCATTTT.

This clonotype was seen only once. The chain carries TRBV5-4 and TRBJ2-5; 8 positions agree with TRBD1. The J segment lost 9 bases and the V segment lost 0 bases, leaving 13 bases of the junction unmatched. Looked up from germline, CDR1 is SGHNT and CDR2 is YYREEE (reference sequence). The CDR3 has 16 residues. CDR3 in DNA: TGTGCCAGCAGCTTGGGTGGACAGGGCCCCAAGAAGGCCCAGTACTTC. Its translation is CASSLGGQGPKKAQYF.

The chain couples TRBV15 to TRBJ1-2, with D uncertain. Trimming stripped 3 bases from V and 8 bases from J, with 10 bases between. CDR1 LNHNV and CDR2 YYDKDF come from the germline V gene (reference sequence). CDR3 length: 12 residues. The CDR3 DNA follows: TGTGCCACCAGCAGGACGACACGGGGCTACACCTTC. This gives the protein CATSRTTRGYTF.

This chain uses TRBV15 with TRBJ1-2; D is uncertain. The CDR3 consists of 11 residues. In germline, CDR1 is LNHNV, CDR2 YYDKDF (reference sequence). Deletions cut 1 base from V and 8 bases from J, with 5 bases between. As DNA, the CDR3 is TGTGCCACCAGCAGAGGCCGGGGCTACACCTTC. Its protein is CATSRGRGYTF.

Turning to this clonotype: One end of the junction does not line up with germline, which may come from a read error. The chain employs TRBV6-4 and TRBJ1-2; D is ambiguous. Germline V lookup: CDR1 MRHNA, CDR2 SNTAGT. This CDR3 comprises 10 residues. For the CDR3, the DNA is TGTGCCAGCAGTGTAAGGGAATCAGCTTTC. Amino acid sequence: CASSVRESAF.

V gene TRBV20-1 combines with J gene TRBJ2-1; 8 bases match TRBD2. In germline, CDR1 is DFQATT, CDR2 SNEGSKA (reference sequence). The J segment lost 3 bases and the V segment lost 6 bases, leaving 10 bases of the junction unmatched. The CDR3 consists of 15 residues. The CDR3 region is CSARSAGGGYNEQFF. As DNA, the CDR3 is TGCAGTGCCCGCTCCGCCGGGGGGGGCTACAATGAGCAGTTCTTC.

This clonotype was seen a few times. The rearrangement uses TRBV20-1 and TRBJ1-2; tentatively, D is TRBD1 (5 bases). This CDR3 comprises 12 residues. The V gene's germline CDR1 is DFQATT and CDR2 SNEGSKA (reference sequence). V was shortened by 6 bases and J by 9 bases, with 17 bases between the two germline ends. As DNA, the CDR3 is TGCAGTGCCCCCCTCGGGGCCGCAAGCTACACCTTC. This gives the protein CSAPLGAASYTF.